The T cell receptor beta chain under discussion was sequenced for a study of PD-L1 blockade in urothelial cancer. Germline lookup yields CDR1 WSHSY and CDR2 SAAADI. The V end was cut by 0 bases, the J end by 5 bases, with 10 bases between. The CDR3 runs to 14 residues. The method was immunoSEQ multiplex PCR; TCRdb's version includes in-frame clones alone and lacks a portion of them. The sample has 56,000 or so clones, approximately 86% seen once. The genes are TRBV10-2 and TRBJ1-1; maybe TRBD1 (5 bases). The receptor comes from a man over 45 with urothelial cancer. The source material was PBMCs, sampled around atezolizumab (anti-PD-L1) treatment. As DNA, the CDR3 is TGCGCCAGCAGTGAGTCGAGGCGGGGGACTGAAGCTTTCTTT. As protein: CASSESRRGTEAFF.